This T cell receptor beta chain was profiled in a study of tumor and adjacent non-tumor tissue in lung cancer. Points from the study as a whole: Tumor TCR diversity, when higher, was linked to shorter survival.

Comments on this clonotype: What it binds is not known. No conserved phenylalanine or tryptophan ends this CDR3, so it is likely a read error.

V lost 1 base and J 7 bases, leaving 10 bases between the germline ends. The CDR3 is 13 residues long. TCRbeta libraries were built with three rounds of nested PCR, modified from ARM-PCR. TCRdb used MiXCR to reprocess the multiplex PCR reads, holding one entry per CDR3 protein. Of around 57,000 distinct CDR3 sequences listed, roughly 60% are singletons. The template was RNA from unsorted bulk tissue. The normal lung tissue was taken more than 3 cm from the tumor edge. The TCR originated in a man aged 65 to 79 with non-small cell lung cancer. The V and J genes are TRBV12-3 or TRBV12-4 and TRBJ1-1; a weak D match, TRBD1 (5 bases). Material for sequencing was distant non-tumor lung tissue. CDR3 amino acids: CASSLGRGYEAFS. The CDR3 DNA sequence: TGTGCCAGCAGTTTAGGCCGGGGCTATGAAGCTTTCTCT.